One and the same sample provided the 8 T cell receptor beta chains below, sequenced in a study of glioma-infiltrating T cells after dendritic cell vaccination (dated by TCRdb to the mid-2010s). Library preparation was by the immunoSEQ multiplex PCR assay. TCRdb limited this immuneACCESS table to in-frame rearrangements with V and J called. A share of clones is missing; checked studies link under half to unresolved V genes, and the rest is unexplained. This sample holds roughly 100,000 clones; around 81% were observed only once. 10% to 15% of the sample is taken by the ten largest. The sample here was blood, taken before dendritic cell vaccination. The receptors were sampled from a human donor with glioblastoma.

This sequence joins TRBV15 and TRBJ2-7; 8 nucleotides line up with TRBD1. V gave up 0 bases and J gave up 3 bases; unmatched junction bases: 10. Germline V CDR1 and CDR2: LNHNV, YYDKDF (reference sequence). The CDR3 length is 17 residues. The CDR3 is CATSRENLSGQGYEQYF. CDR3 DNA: TGTGCCACCAGCAGAGAAAACCTAAGTGGACAGGGCTACGAGCAGTACTTC.

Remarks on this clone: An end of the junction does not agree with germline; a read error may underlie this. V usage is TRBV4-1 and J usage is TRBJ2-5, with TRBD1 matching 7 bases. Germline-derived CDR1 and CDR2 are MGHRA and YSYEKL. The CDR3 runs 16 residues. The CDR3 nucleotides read TGTGCCAGCAGCCACTCAGGGGGATCAGGCTCGGAGACCCAGTACTTC. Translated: CASSHSGGSGSETQYF.

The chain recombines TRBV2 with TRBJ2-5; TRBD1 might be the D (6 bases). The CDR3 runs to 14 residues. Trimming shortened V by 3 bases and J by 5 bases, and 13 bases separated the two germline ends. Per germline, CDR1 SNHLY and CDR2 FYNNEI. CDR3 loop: CASSDLTGRETQYF. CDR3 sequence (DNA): TGTGCCAGCAGTGATTTGACAGGCCGTGAGACCCAGTACTTC.

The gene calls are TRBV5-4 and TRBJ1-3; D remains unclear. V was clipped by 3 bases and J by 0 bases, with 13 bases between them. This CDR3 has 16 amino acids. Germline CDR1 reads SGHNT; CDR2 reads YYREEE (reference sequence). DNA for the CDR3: TGTGCCAGCAGCTCATCTAGTGGAGCCTCTGGAAACACCATATATTTT. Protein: CASSSSSGASGNTIYF.

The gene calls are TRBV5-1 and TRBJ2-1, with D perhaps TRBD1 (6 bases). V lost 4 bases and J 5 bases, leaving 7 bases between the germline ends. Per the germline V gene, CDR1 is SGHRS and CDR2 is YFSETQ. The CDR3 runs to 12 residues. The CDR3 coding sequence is TGCGCCAGCAGCCCAGGGGACAATGAGCAGTTCTTC. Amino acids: CASSPGDNEQFF.

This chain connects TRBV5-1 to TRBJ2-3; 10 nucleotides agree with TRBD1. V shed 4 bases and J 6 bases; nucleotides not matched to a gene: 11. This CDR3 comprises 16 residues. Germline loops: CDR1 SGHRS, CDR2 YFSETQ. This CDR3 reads CASSEEGQGEWDTQYF. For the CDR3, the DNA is TGCGCCAGCAGCGAGGAAGGACAGGGGGAATGGGATACGCAGTATTTT.

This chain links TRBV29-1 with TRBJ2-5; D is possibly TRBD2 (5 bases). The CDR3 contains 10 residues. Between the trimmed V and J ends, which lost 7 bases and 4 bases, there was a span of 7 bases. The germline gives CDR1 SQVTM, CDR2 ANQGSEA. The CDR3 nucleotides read TGCAGCGGCGGGTCAGAGACCCAGTACTTC. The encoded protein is CSGGSETQYF.

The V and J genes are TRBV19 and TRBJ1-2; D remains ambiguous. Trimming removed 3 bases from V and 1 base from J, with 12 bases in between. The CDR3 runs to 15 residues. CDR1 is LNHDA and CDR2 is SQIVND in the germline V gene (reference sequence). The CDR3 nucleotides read TGTGCCAGTAGTATTCGAGGTCCCCTTAACTATGGCTACACCTTC. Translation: CASSIRGPLNYGYTF.